The present TCR beta chain was sequenced within a study of Tregs in tolerant kidney transplant recipients. Study-wide points: Findings come from small patient numbers and require larger validation. Nucleotide sequences could not be compared across some patients' samples due to primer changes.

Recipients received nonmyeloablative bone marrow transplants from related graft donors, with transient mixed chimerism. Generated by immunoSEQ multiplex PCR, the TCRdb table keeps only in-frame clones and is missing some. The sample yields tens of thousands of clones, 90% to 95% seen once. Note on this clone: Its specificity is unknown.

This CDR3 contains 15 residues. Trimming shortened V by 1 base and J by 1 base, and 9 bases separated the two germline ends. From germline, CDR1 is SGHNT and CDR2 YYREEE (reference sequence). This receptor was obtained from a human patient who received a combined kidney and bone marrow transplant. Some T cells may be transferred from the graft donor. This chain connects TRBV5-4 to TRBJ1-3, with D unclear. The sequences come from CD4+ T cells from blood (PBMCs), collected 24 months after the transplant. The CDR3 coding sequence is TGTGCCAGCAGCTTGCAGAGGGCTTCTGGAAACACCATATATTTT. This codes for CASSLQRASGNTIYF.